A selection of T cell receptor beta chains follows, all from one sample in a study of cytomegalovirus exposure and HLA in healthy donors. Assay used: immunoSEQ multiplex PCR; TCRdb lists only in-frame clones, some missing. The sample lists 50,000 to 70,000 clones, 70% to 75% occurring once. The sequenced sample consisted of PBMCs. All receptors come from a man aged 35 to 55 in good health and CMV-seropositive. CDR3s include the opening cysteine and the closing phenylalanine or tryptophan. Fields, in order: J gene, clone size, CDR3 length, D gene, V gene, CDR3 DNA, CDR3 protein. A D gene is named only where the DNA matches it firmly. The listing skips clone size in some rows; elsewhere it reads once, few, many or a size class.

j_gene: TRBJ2-3
abundance: few
len: 16
d_gene: TRBD1
v_gene: TRBV5-4
CDR3nt: TGTGCCAGCAGCTTGAGACAGGGGATAGGCACAGATACGCAGTATTTT
CDR3aa: CASSLRQGIGTDTQYF

j_gene: TRBJ2-7
abundance: NA
len: 13
d_gene: NA
v_gene: TRBV15
CDR3nt: TGTGCCACCAGCACCGGGACACAATACGAGCAGTACTTC
CDR3aa: CATSTGTQYEQYF

j_gene: TRBJ1-2
abundance: NA
len: 13
d_gene: NA
v_gene: TRBV29-1
CDR3nt: TGCAGCGTTTGGGGGCGGAGAAACTATGGCTACACCTTC
CDR3aa: CSVWGRRNYGYTF

j_gene: TRBJ1-1
abundance: NA
len: 15
d_gene: TRBD1
v_gene: TRBV10-2
CDR3nt: TGCGCCAGCAGTGACCCGACAGGGGGTAAGGTTGAAGCTTTCTTT
CDR3aa: CASSDPTGGKVEAFF

j_gene: TRBJ1-4
abundance: NA
len: 14
d_gene: NA
v_gene: TRBV7-2
CDR3nt: TGTGCCAGCAGCTTAGGAGTTTACGATGAAAAACTGTTTTTT
CDR3aa: CASSLGVYDEKLFF

j_gene: TRBJ2-2
abundance: NA
len: 15
d_gene: TRBD1
v_gene: TRBV19
CDR3nt: TGTGCCAGTAGTATTGGGCAGGGGGCCGGCGGGGAGCTGTTTTTT
CDR3aa: CASSIGQGAGGELFF

j_gene: TRBJ1-4
abundance: NA
len: 13
d_gene: NA
v_gene: TRBV5-1
CDR3nt: TGCGCCAGCAGCTTGGGGGCGCAAGAAAAACTGTTTTTT
CDR3aa: CASSLGAQEKLFF

j_gene: TRBJ2-1
abundance: NA
len: 12
d_gene: NA
v_gene: TRBV7-2
CDR3nt: TGTGCCAGCAGCCTTCTCCCGGGGGAGCAGTTCTTC
CDR3aa: CASSLLPGEQFF

j_gene: TRBJ1-1
abundance: NA
len: 14
d_gene: TRBD1
v_gene: TRBV5-6
CDR3nt: TGTGCCAGCCAGGAGGGGGCAGGGTTGACTGAAGCTTTCTTT
CDR3aa: CASQEGAGLTEAFF

j_gene: TRBJ1-5
abundance: NA
len: 15
d_gene: TRBD1
v_gene: TRBV19
CDR3nt: TGTGCCAGTAGTATAGGAGACAGGGCTCGCCAGCCCCAGCATTTT
CDR3aa: CASSIGDRARQPQHF

j_gene: TRBJ2-3
abundance: NA
len: 11
d_gene: NA
v_gene: TRBV29-1
CDR3nt: TGCAGCGTTCAGTCCACAGATACGCAGTATTTT
CDR3aa: CSVQSTDTQYF

j_gene: TRBJ2-5
abundance: NA
len: 14
d_gene: NA
v_gene: TRBV5-1
CDR3nt: TGCGCCAGCTGCCTGGGGGCCCTATTAGAGACCCAGTACTTC
CDR3aa: CASCLGALLETQYF

j_gene: TRBJ1-1
abundance: few
len: 14
d_gene: TRBD1
v_gene: TRBV11-1
CDR3nt: TGTGCCAGCAGCTCGTACAGGGGGAACACTGAAGCTTTCTTT
CDR3aa: CASSSYRGNTEAFF

j_gene: TRBJ1-5
abundance: NA
len: 14
d_gene: TRBD1
v_gene: TRBV7-2
CDR3nt: TGTGCCAGCAGCCCGGGACAGGGAAATCAGCCCCAGCATTTT
CDR3aa: CASSPGQGNQPQHF

j_gene: TRBJ1-4
abundance: NA
len: 15
d_gene: TRBD1
v_gene: TRBV2
CDR3nt: TGTGCCAGCAGTCAAACAGGGGGCGTAAATGAAAAACTGTTTTTT
CDR3aa: CASSQTGGVNEKLFF

j_gene: TRBJ1-2
abundance: NA
len: 13
d_gene: NA
v_gene: TRBV7-3
CDR3nt: TGTGCCAGCAGCTTTACAAGAACGGGTGGCTACACCTTC
CDR3aa: CASSFTRTGGYTF

j_gene: TRBJ1-5
abundance: NA
len: 13
d_gene: NA
v_gene: TRBV2
CDR3nt: TGTGCCAGCAGCCTCGCCGGGAATCAGCCCCAGCATTTT
CDR3aa: CASSLAGNQPQHF

j_gene: TRBJ1-2
abundance: NA
len: 16
d_gene: TRBD1
v_gene: TRBV10-3
CDR3nt: TGTGCCATCAGTTTTGGGGACAGCGGCCCTAACTATGGCTACACCTTC
CDR3aa: CAISFGDSGPNYGYTF

j_gene: TRBJ1-2
abundance: NA
len: 15
d_gene: TRBD1
v_gene: TRBV5-1
CDR3nt: TGCGCCAGCAGCTTGGCGACAGGGGCTTTCTATGGCTACACCTTC
CDR3aa: CASSLATGAFYGYTF

j_gene: TRBJ1-6
abundance: NA
len: 15
d_gene: NA
v_gene: TRBV6-1
CDR3nt: TGTGCCAGCAGTGAAGACAGTTTCTATAATTCACCCCTCCACTTT
CDR3aa: CASSEDSFYNSPLHF

j_gene: TRBJ2-3
abundance: NA
len: 12
d_gene: NA
v_gene: TRBV2
CDR3nt: TGTGCCAGCAGCGACAGCGGGGATACGCAGTATTTT
CDR3aa: CASSDSGDTQYF

j_gene: TRBJ2-5
abundance: NA
len: 16
d_gene: TRBD2
v_gene: TRBV18
CDR3nt: TGTGCCAGCTCACCGCAAACGGGGGGTGCTCAAGAGACCCAGTACTTC
CDR3aa: CASSPQTGGAQETQYF

j_gene: TRBJ2-7
abundance: few
len: 15
d_gene: TRBD1
v_gene: TRBV6-5
CDR3nt: TGTGCCAGCAGCCGACAGGGTAATCTCTTAGGCGAGCAGTACTTC
CDR3aa: CASSRQGNLLGEQYF

j_gene: TRBJ1-5
abundance: few
len: 13
d_gene: NA
v_gene: TRBV7-3
CDR3nt: TGTGCCAGCAGCCGGGGTAGCAATCAGCCCCAGCATTTT
CDR3aa: CASSRGSNQPQHF

j_gene: TRBJ2-5
abundance: once
len: 12
d_gene: NA
v_gene: TRBV29-1
CDR3nt: TGCAGCGTGGTGGTGGGGGCGGAGACCCAGTACTTC
CDR3aa: CSVVVGAETQYF

j_gene: TRBJ1-2
abundance: NA
len: 12
d_gene: TRBD1
v_gene: TRBV7-9
CDR3nt: TGTGCCAGCAGCACAGGACAGGGTGGCTACACCTTC
CDR3aa: CASSTGQGGYTF

j_gene: TRBJ1-1
abundance: NA
len: 13
d_gene: NA
v_gene: TRBV2
CDR3nt: TGTGCCAGTGGCGACGGAGGGAACACTGAAGCTTTCTTT
CDR3aa: CASGDGGNTEAFF

j_gene: TRBJ2-1
abundance: NA
len: 12
d_gene: NA
v_gene: TRBV5-1
CDR3nt: TGCGCCAGCAGCTCCCAGGGTCAAAACCAGTTCTTC
CDR3aa: CASSSQGQNQFF

j_gene: TRBJ1-4
abundance: NA
len: 13
d_gene: NA
v_gene: TRBV2
CDR3nt: TGTGCCAGCCAGAGGGCCACCGATGAAAAACTGTTTTTT
CDR3aa: CASQRATDEKLFF

j_gene: TRBJ2-7
abundance: NA
len: 13
d_gene: TRBD2
v_gene: TRBV28
CDR3nt: TGTGCCAGCAGCCCTACGGGGGGCTACGAGCAGTACTTC
CDR3aa: CASSPTGGYEQYF

j_gene: TRBJ2-7
abundance: once
len: 14
d_gene: TRBD1
v_gene: TRBV25-1
CDR3nt: TGTGCCAGCAGTGTCCCCGGGACAGGGCCCCTGCAGTACTTC
CDR3aa: CASSVPGTGPLQYF

j_gene: TRBJ2-2
abundance: once
len: 12
d_gene: NA
v_gene: TRBV30
CDR3nt: TGTGCCTGGAGCTTGAACACCGGGGAGCTGTTTTTT
CDR3aa: CAWSLNTGELFF

j_gene: TRBJ2-3
abundance: NA
len: 14
d_gene: TRBD1
v_gene: TRBV5-1
CDR3nt: TGCGCCAGCAGCCGAGACAGGGGCACAGATACGCAGTATTTT
CDR3aa: CASSRDRGTDTQYF

j_gene: TRBJ1-2
abundance: NA
len: 14
d_gene: NA
v_gene: TRBV30
CDR3nt: TGCTCCTCGACCCCGAGGGGGGGGAACTATGGCTACACCTTC
CDR3aa: CSSTPRGGNYGYTF

j_gene: TRBJ2-1
abundance: NA
len: 13
d_gene: NA
v_gene: TRBV5-1
CDR3nt: TGCGCCAGCAGCTTTGGAGGGGTTTATGAGCAGTTCTTC
CDR3aa: CASSFGGVYEQFF

j_gene: TRBJ1-6
abundance: NA
len: 15
d_gene: NA
v_gene: TRBV5-4
CDR3nt: TGTGCCAGCAGCTTTGGGCAGGGCCTTAATTCACCCCTCCACTTT
CDR3aa: CASSFGQGLNSPLHF

j_gene: TRBJ1-1
abundance: NA
len: 15
d_gene: TRBD1
v_gene: TRBV4-1
CDR3nt: TGCGCCAGCAGCCTAGGGACAGCCGTGAACACTGAAGCTTTCTTT
CDR3aa: CASSLGTAVNTEAFF

j_gene: TRBJ2-1
abundance: NA
len: 15
d_gene: TRBD1
v_gene: TRBV6-5
CDR3nt: TGTGCCAGCAGACCCGGGACAGCCACTCTCAATGAGCAGTTCTTC
CDR3aa: CASRPGTATLNEQFF

j_gene: TRBJ1-4
abundance: NA
len: 17
d_gene: TRBD1
v_gene: TRBV9
CDR3nt: TGTGCCAGCAGCGAGAGGGGAGGGGGGACAGGTAATGAAAAACTGTTTTTT
CDR3aa: CASSERGGGTGNEKLFF

j_gene: TRBJ1-1
abundance: NA
len: 15
d_gene: NA
v_gene: TRBV5-1
CDR3nt: TGCGCCAGCAGCCCGGGGGGAGGGGCGGAAACTGAAGCTTTCTTT
CDR3aa: CASSPGGGAETEAFF